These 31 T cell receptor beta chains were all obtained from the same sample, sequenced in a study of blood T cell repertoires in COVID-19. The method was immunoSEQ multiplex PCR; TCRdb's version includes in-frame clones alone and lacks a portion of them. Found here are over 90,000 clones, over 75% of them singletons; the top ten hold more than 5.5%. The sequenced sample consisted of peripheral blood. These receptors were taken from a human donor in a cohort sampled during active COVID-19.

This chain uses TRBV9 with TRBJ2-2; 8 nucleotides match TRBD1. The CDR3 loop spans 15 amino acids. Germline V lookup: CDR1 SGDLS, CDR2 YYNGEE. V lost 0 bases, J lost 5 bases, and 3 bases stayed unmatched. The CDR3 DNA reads TGTGCCAGCAGCGTAGACAGGGGGTCAACCGGGGAGCTGTTTTTT. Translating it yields CASSVDRGSTGELFF.

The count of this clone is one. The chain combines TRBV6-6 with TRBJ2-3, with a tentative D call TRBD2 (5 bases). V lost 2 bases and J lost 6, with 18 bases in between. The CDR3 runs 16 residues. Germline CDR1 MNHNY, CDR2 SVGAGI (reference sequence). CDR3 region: CASSYTKPGELDTQYF. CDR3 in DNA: TGTGCCAGCAGTTACACTAAACCCGGGGAGCTCGATACGCAGTATTTT.

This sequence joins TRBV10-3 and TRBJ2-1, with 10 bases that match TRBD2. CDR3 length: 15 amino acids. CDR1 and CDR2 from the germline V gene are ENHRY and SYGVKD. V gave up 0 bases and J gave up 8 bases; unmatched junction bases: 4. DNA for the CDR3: TGTGCCATCAGTGAGTCGCCTAGCGGGAGCGATGAGCAGTTCTTC. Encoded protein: CAISESPSGSDEQFF.

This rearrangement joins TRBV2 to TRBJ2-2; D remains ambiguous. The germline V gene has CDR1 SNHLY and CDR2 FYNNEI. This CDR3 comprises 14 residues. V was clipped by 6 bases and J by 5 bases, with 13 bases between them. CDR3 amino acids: CASRDLSETGELFF. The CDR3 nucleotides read TGTGCCAGCAGGGATCTGAGCGAAACCGGGGAGCTGTTTTTT.

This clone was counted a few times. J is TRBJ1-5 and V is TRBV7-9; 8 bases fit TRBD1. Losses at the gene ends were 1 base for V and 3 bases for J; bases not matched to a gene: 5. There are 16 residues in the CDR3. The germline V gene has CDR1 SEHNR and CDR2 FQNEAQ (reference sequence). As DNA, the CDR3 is TGTGCCAGCAGCTTAGGAACAGGGGGACCCAATCAGCCCCAGCATTTT. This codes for CASSLGTGGPNQPQHF.

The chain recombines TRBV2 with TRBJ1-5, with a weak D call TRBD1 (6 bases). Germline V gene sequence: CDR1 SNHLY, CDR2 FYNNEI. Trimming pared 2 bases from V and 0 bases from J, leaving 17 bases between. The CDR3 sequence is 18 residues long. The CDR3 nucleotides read TGTGCCAGCAGTGAATGGGGGCCCGCTATCTATAGCAATCAGCCCCAGCATTTT. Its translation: CASSEWGPAIYSNQPQHF.

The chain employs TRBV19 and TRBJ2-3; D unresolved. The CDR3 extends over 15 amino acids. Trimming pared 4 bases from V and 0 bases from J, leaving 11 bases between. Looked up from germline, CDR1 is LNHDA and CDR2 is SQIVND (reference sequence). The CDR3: CASSTVVTSTDTQYF. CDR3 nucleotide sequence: TGTGCCAGTAGTACCGTGGTGACTAGCACAGATACGCAGTATTTT.

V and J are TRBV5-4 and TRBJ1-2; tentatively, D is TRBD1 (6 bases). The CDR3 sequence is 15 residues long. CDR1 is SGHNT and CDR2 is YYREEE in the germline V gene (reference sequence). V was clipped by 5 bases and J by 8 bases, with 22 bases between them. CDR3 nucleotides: TGTGCCAGCAGTGACCCGGGGGGGGGCGCAGGAGGCTACACCTTC. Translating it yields CASSDPGGGAGGYTF. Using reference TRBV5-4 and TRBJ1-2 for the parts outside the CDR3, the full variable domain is ETGVTQSPTHLIKTRGQQVTLRCSSQSGHNTVSWYQQALGQGPQFIFQYYREEENGRGNFPPRFSGLQFPNYSSELNVNALELDDSALYLCASSDPGGGAGGYTFGSGTRLTVV.

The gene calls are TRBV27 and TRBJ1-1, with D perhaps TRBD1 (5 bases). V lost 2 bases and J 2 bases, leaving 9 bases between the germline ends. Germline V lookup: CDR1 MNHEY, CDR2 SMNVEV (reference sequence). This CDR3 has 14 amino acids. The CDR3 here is CASSLGAGNTEAFF. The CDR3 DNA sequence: TGTGCCAGCAGTTTAGGGGCGGGAAACACTGAAGCTTTCTTT.

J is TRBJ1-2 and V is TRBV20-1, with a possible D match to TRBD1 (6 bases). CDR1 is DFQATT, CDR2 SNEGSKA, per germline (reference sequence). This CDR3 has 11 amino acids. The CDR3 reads CSAETGYGYTF. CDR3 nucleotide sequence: TGCAGCGCAGAAACAGGGTACGGCTACACCTTC.

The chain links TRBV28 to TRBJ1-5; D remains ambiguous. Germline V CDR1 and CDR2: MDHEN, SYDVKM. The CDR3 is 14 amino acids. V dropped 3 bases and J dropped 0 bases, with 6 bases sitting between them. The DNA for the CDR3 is TGTGCCAGCAGTTTCCACATTAGCAATCAGCCCCAGCATTTT. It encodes CASSFHISNQPQHF.

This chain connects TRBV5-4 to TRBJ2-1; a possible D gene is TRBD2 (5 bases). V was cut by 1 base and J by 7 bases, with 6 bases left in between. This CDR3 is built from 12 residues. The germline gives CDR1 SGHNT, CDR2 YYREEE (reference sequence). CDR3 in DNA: TGTGCCAGCAGCTTGAGCGGAAATGAGCAGTTCTTC. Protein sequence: CASSLSGNEQFF.

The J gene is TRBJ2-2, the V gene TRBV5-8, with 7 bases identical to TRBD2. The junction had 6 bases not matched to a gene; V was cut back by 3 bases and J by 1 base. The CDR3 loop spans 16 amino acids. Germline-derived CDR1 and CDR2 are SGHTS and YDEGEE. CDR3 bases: TGTGCCAGCAGCTGGGGGACTAACATGAACACCGGGGAGCTGTTTTTT. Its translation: CASSWGTNMNTGELFF.

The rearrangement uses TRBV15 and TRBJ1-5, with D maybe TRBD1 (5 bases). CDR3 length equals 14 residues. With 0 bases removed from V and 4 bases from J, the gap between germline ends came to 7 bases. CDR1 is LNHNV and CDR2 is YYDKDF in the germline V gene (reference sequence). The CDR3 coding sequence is TGTGCCACCAGCAGAGATGGGGGGAATCAGCCCCAGCATTTT. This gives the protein CATSRDGGNQPQHF.

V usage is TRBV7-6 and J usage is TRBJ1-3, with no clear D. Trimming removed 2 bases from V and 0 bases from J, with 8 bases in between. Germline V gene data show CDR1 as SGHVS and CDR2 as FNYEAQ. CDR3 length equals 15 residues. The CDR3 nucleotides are TGTGCCAGCAGCTTAACTCGGAGCTCTGGAAACACCATATATTTT. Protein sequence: CASSLTRSSGNTIYF.

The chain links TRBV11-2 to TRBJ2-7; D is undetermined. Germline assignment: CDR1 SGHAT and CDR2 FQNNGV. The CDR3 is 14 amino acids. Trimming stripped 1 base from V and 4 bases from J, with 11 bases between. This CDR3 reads CASSLVSLHYEQYF. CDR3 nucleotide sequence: TGTGCCAGCAGCTTAGTTAGCCTACATTACGAGCAGTACTTC.

CDR3 nucleotide sequence: TGCGCCAGCAGCCAAGGTCGGTACACCGGGGAGCTGTTTTTT. As protein: CASSQGRYTGELFF. This chain connects TRBV4-1 to TRBJ2-2; D remains ambiguous. The CDR3 length is 14 residues. Trimming removed 1 base from V and 3 bases from J, with 6 bases in between. The germline CDR1 and CDR2 sequences are MGHRA and YSYEKL.

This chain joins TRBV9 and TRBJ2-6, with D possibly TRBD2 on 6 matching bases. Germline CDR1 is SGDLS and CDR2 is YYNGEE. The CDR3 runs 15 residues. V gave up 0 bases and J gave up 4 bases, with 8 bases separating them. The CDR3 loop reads CASSVAGVGANVLTF. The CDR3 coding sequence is TGTGCCAGCAGCGTAGCGGGGGTCGGGGCCAACGTCCTGACTTTC. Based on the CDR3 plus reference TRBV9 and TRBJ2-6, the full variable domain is DSGVTQTPKHLITATGQRVTLRCSPRSGDLSVYWYQQSLDQGLQFLIQYYNGEERAKGNILERFSAQQFPDLHSELNLSSLELGDSALYFCASSVAGVGANVLTFGAGSRLTVL.

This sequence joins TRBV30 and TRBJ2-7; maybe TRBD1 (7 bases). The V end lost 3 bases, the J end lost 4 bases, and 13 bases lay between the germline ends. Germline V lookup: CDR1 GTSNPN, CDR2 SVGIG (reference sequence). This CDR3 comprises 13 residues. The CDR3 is CAWREGAQYEQYF. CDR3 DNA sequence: TGTGCCTGGAGGGAGGGGGCGCAATACGAGCAGTACTTC. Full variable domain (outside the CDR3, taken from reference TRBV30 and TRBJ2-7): SQTIHQWPATLVQPVGSPLSLECTVEGTSNPNLYWYRQAAGRGLQLLFYSVGIGQISSEVPQNLSASRPQDRQFILSSKKLLLSDSGFYLCAWREGAQYEQYFGPGTRLTVT.

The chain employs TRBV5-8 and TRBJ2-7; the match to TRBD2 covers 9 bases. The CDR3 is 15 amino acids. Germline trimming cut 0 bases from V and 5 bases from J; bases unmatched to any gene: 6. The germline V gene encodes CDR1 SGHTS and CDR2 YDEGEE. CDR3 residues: CASSLVTSGYHEQYF. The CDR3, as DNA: TGTGCCAGCAGCTTGGTCACTAGCGGGTACCACGAGCAGTACTTC.

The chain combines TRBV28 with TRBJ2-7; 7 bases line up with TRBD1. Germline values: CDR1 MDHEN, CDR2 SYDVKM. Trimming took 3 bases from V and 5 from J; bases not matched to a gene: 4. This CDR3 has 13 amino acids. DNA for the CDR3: TGTGCCAGCAGTTTGGGGACAGTTAACGAGCAGTACTTC. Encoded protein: CASSLGTVNEQYF.

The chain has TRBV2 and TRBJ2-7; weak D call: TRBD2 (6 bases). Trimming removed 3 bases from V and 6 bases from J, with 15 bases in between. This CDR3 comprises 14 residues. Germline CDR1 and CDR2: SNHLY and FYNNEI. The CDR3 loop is CASSDTGGSGEQYF. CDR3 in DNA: TGTGCCAGCAGTGACACCGGAGGGTCCGGCGAGCAGTACTTC.

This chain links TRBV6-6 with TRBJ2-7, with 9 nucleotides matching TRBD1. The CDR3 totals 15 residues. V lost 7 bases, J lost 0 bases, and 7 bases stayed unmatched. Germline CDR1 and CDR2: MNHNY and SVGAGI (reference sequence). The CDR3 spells CASTTGTGSSYEQYF. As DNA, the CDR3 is TGTGCCAGCACCACCGGGACAGGGTCCTCCTACGAGCAGTACTTC.

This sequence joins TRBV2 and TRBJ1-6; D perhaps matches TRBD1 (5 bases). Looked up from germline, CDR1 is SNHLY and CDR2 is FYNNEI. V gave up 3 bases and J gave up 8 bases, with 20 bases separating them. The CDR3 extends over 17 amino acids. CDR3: CASSDRMKTDADSPLHF. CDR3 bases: TGTGCCAGCAGTGATCGAATGAAGACAGATGCGGATTCACCCCTCCACTTT.

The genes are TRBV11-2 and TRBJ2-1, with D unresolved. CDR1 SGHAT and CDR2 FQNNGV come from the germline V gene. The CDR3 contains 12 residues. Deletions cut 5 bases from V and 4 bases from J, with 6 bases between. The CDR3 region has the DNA TGTGCCAGCAGCCCTCAGTACAATGAGCAGTTCTTC. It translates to CASSPQYNEQFF.

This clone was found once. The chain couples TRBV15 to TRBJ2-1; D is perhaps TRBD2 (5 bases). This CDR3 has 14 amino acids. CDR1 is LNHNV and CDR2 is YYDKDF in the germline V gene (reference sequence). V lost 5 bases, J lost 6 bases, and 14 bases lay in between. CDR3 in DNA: TGTGCCACCAGCTATACTAGAGCCGGCAATGAGCAGTTCTTC. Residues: CATSYTRAGNEQFF.

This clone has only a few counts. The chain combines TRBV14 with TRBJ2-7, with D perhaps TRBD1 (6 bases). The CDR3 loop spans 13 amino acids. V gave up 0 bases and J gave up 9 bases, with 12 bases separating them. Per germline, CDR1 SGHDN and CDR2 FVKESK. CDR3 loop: CASSQETRGGQYF. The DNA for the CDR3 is TGTGCCAGCAGCCAAGAAACGAGAGGGGGGCAGTACTTC.

Here the CDR3 DNA reads TGTGCCAGTAGTATAGCGGCAGGGGGCGTCAACGAGCAGTACTTC. Translated: CASSIAAGGVNEQYF. The rearrangement links TRBV19 to TRBJ2-7, with TRBD1 matching over 8 bases. Germline values: CDR1 LNHDA, CDR2 SQIVND (reference sequence). V was clipped by 1 base and J by 5 bases; unmatched bases: 7. CDR3 length equals 15 residues.

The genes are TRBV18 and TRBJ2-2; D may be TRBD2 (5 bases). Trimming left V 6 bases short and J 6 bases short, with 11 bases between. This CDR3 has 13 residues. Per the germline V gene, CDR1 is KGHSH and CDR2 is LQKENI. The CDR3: CASSGESAGELFF. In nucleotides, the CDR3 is TGTGCCAGCTCCGGGGAATCGGCCGGGGAGCTGTTTTTT.

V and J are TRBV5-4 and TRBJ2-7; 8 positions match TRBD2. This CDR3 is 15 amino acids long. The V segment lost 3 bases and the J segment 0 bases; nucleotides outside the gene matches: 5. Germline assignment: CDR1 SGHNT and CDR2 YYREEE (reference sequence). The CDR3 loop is CASSSTSGFSYEQYF. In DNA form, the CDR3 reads TGTGCCAGCAGCTCAACTAGCGGTTTCTCCTACGAGCAGTACTTC.

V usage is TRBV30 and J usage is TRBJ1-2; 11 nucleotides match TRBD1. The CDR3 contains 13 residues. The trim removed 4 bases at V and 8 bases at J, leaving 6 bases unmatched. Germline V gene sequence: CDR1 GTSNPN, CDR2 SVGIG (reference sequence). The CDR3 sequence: CAWTGQGAGGYTF. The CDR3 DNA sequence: TGTGCCTGGACCGGACAGGGGGCGGGGGGCTACACCTTC.